Below are 31 T cell receptor beta chains sequenced from a single sample in a study of blood T cell repertoires in COVID-19. Sequenced by immunoSEQ multiplex PCR; TCRdb stores in-frame clones only, minus some. The sample has approximately 400,000 clones, around 83% seen once. What was sequenced was PBMCs or T cells enriched from blood (not recorded which). The receptors derive from a woman between 45 and 65 years old who had recovered from COVID-19.

The chain recombines TRBV5-6 with TRBJ1-1, with D perhaps matching TRBD1 (5 bases). CDR1 and CDR2 (germline): SGHDT, YYEEEE. The CDR3 has 15 amino acids. Trimming removed 4 bases at V and 0 bases at J, with 13 bases between. CDR3 sequence reads: CASSQTATLNTEAFF. The CDR3 DNA reads TGTGCCAGCAGCCAGACAGCTACCCTGAACACTGAAGCTTTCTTT.

The chain links TRBV12-3 or TRBV12-4 to TRBJ1-2; 8 bases match TRBD1. The ends lost 6 bases at V and 7 bases at J; junction bases unmatched: 7. This CDR3 has 13 residues. As DNA, the CDR3 is TGTGCCAGCAGCCAGGGGGCGTACGGTGGCTACACCTTC. It specifies CASSQGAYGGYTF.

This chain uses TRBV5-6 with TRBJ1-2; D remains ambiguous. V dropped 0 bases and J dropped 3 bases, with 9 bases sitting between them. This CDR3 spans 14 amino acids. The V gene's germline CDR1 is SGHDT and CDR2 YYEEEE. The CDR3 is CASSLVGGYYGYTF. The CDR3 nucleotides are TGTGCCAGCAGCTTGGTTGGCGGATACTATGGCTACACCTTC. Drawing the rest from reference TRBV5-6 and TRBJ1-2, the complete variable domain is DAGVTQSPTHLIKTRGQQVTLRCSPKSGHDTVSWYQQALGQGPQFIFQYYEEEERQRGNFPDRFSGHQFPNYSSELNVNALLLGDSALYLCASSLVGGYYGYTFGSGTRLTVV.

The V and J genes are TRBV6-6 and TRBJ2-7; D is perhaps TRBD2 (6 bases). Trimming removed 7 bases from V and 5 bases from J, with 18 bases in between. CDR1 is MNHNY and CDR2 is SVGAGI in the germline V gene (reference sequence). The CDR3 is 14 amino acids. CDR3 nucleotide sequence: TGTGCCAGCACCTCCGGGATGGGAGGTAACGAGCAGTACTTC. Its protein is CASTSGMGGNEQYF.

This clone was found a few times. The J gene is TRBJ1-2, the V gene TRBV19; TRBD1 aligns across 7 bases. With V trimmed by 0 bases and J by 4 bases, 5 bases remained unmatched. The germline V gene encodes CDR1 LNHDA and CDR2 SQIVND (reference sequence). The CDR3 covers 15 residues. The CDR3 bases are TGTGCCAGTAGTATAGATCAGGGGGTGATCTATGGCTACACCTTC. Residues: CASSIDQGVIYGYTF.

This clone has just one count. The gene calls are TRBV11-3 and TRBJ2-5; tentatively, D is TRBD1 (6 bases). This CDR3 is built from 13 residues. The V end was cut by 1 base, the J end by 3 bases, with 6 bases between. Germline CDR1 is SGHNT and CDR2 is YENEEA. The CDR3 nucleotides are TGTGCCAGCAGCTTAGGGACAGAAGAGACCCAGTACTTC. It yields the protein CASSLGTEETQYF.

The chain has TRBV6-2 or TRBV6-3 and TRBJ1-1; D is perhaps TRBD1 (6 bases). V was cut by 5 bases and J by 4 bases, with 14 bases left in between. The CDR3 is 14 amino acids. Germline V gives CDR1 MNHEY, CDR2 SVGEGT. The CDR3 nucleotides are TGTGCCAGCAGTAGGGGGACGGGGGGCACTGAAGCTTTCTTT. Translation gives CASSRGTGGTEAFF.

The chain recombines TRBV27 with TRBJ2-1; TRBD1 matches 7 bases. V trimming: 8 bases; J trimming: 1 base; junction bases outside the gene matches: 8. There are 15 residues in the CDR3. Germline loops: CDR1 MNHEY, CDR2 SMNVEV (reference sequence). The CDR3 loop reads CASGQLTGSYNEQFF. Written as DNA, the CDR3 is TGTGCCAGCGGACAGCTGACAGGGTCCTACAATGAGCAGTTCTTC.

The V call is TRBV19, the J call TRBJ2-7; 14 nucleotides align to TRBD2. This CDR3 comprises 17 residues. Trimming took 6 bases from V and 2 from J; bases not matched to a gene: 9. Per the germline V gene, CDR1 is LNHDA and CDR2 is SQIVND (reference sequence). DNA of the CDR3: TGTGCCAGTAGCCCGGGGACTAGCGGGAGTAATGCCTACGAGCAGTACTTC. Its translation is CASSPGTSGSNAYEQYF.

The chain has TRBV7-9 and TRBJ1-2; weak D call: TRBD1 (5 bases). This CDR3 region has 14 residues. V gave up 1 base and J gave up 6 bases, with 12 bases separating them. CDR1 is SEHNR and CDR2 is FQNEAQ in the germline V gene (reference sequence). CDR3 DNA sequence: TGTGCCAGCAGCTTAGGGGGGGAGTACGATGGCTACACCTTC. It specifies CASSLGGEYDGYTF.

The V call is TRBV7-9, the J call TRBJ2-1, with D possibly being TRBD2 (5 bases). This CDR3 is 16 amino acids long. V was trimmed by 5 bases and J by 3 bases, leaving 17 bases between them. Germline CDR1 and CDR2: SEHNR and FQNEAQ (reference sequence). The CDR3: CASSPKASGNYNEQFF. CDR3 coding DNA: TGTGCCAGCAGCCCTAAGGCCAGCGGAAACTACAATGAGCAGTTCTTC. Full variable domain (remainder filled in from reference TRBV7-9 and TRBJ2-1): DTGVSQNPRHKITKRGQNVTFRCDPISEHNRLYWYRQTLGQGPEFLTYFQNEAQLEKSRLLSDRFSAERPKGSFSTLEIQRTEQGDSAMYLCASSPKASGNYNEQFFGPGTRLTVL.

The V call is TRBV5-1, the J call TRBJ2-7; TRBD2 matches at 8 bases. This CDR3 comprises 19 residues. Per germline, CDR1 SGHRS and CDR2 YFSETQ. After removal of 4 bases from V and 0 bases from J, the junction contained 18 bases not matched to a gene. CDR3 in amino acids: CASSVKPGLGSSSSYEQYF. DNA of the CDR3: TGCGCCAGCAGCGTAAAACCGGGACTAGGTTCCTCGAGCTCCTACGAGCAGTACTTC.

The gene calls are TRBV9 and TRBJ1-1, with D possibly matching TRBD1 (5 bases). Trimming cost V 0 bases and J 3 bases, with 6 bases left between them. The germline gives CDR1 SGDLS, CDR2 YYNGEE. The CDR3 is made up of 13 amino acids. In nucleotides, the CDR3 is TGTGCCAGCAGCGTAGAGGGGTACACTGAAGCTTTCTTT. Protein product: CASSVEGYTEAFF.

The chain joins TRBV30 to TRBJ1-2, with a possible D match to TRBD1 (6 bases). The CDR3 has 14 residues. Germline V lookup: CDR1 GTSNPN, CDR2 SVGIG (reference sequence). V lost 2 bases and J lost 4, with 14 bases in between. CDR3: CAWSPLTGLYGYTF. The CDR3, as DNA: TGTGCCTGGAGTCCACTTACAGGGCTCTATGGCTACACCTTC.

The V and J genes are TRBV27 and TRBJ2-5; D may be TRBD1 (5 bases). The V and J ends lost 8 bases and 3 bases respectively, with 16 bases between them. Germline CDR1 is MNHEY and CDR2 is SMNVEV (reference sequence). The CDR3 has 14 amino acids. The CDR3 reads CASGGFRVEETQYF. The CDR3 bases are TGTGCCAGCGGCGGTTTCAGGGTTGAAGAGACCCAGTACTTC.

Only a few counts were recorded for this clone. The gene calls are TRBV29-1 and TRBJ1-1; D gene ambiguous. Trimming stripped 8 bases from V and 6 bases from J, with 16 bases between. This CDR3 has 12 amino acids. Germline CDR1 reads SQVTM; CDR2 reads ANQGSEA. The CDR3 reads CSCSPSVAEAFF. The DNA of the CDR3 is TGCAGCTGTTCCCCGTCGGTCGCTGAAGCTTTCTTT.

The chain links TRBV20-1 to TRBJ2-7, with a weak D call TRBD1 (5 bases). There are 11 residues in the CDR3. Germline V CDR1 and CDR2: DFQATT, SNEGSKA (reference sequence). The V gene lost 3 bases and the J gene lost 7 bases, with 10 bases spanning the gap. The DNA of the CDR3 is TGCAGTGCTAGCAGGGTGGGGGAGCAGTACTTC. This sequence encodes CSASRVGEQYF.

The J gene is TRBJ1-5, the V gene TRBV6-2 or TRBV6-3; 8 positions agree with TRBD1. Per the germline V gene, CDR1 is MNHEY and CDR2 is SVGEGT. V shed 4 bases and J 7 bases; nucleotides not matched to a gene: 6. The CDR3 is made up of 14 amino acids. The CDR3 nucleotides are TGTGCCAGCAGTTCGACAGGGGAGCACCAGCCCCAGCATTTT. This codes for CASSSTGEHQPQHF.

The genes are TRBV5-1 and TRBJ1-5, with D possibly TRBD1 on 5 matching bases. Germline loops: CDR1 SGHRS, CDR2 YFSETQ. Trimming stripped 3 bases from V and 7 bases from J, with 14 bases between. CDR3 length: 14 residues. The CDR3 region has the DNA TGCGCCAGCAGCTACGGGGTGGAGGGGCAGCCCCAGCATTTT. Translation gives CASSYGVEGQPQHF.

This clone has a handful of counts. V usage is TRBV29-1 and J usage is TRBJ1-1; D ambiguous. Per the germline V gene, CDR1 is SQVTM and CDR2 is ANQGSEA. The CDR3 length is 13 residues. The V and J ends lost 0 bases and 5 bases respectively, with 10 bases between them. The CDR3 bases are TGCAGCGTTGAAGAGCGGGGTGGGACTGAAGCTTTCTTT. Translating gives CSVEERGGTEAFF.

This rearrangement joins TRBV7-2 to TRBJ1-5; D gene unclear. V lost 5 bases, J lost 2 bases, and 16 bases lay in between. Germline V gene data show CDR1 as SGHTA and CDR2 as FQGNSA. CDR3 length: 16 residues. CDR3 region: CASSPAGGMGNQPQHF. The DNA for the CDR3 is TGTGCCAGCAGCCCAGCGGGCGGAATGGGCAATCAGCCCCAGCATTTT.

This clone occurred once. The chain employs TRBV25-1 and TRBJ1-3, with D possibly being TRBD1 (6 bases). The V gene's germline CDR1 is MGHDK and CDR2 SYGVNS. Trimming pared 6 bases from V and 4 bases from J, leaving 16 bases between. The CDR3 length is 15 residues. CDR3 region: CASSRTGGQGNTIYF. The DNA of the CDR3 is TGTGCCAGCAGCCGCACGGGGGGGCAGGGAAACACCATATATTTT. The full variable domain, its missing parts supplied by reference TRBV25-1 and TRBJ1-3, is EADIYQTPRYLVIGTGKKITLECSQTMGHDKMYWYQQDPGMELHLIHYSYGVNSTEKGDLSSESTVSRIRTEHFPLTLESARPSHTSQYLCASSRTGGQGNTIYFGEGSWLTVV.

The chain recombines TRBV7-2 with TRBJ1-6; D is possibly TRBD1 (5 bases). Germline lookup yields CDR1 SGHTA and CDR2 FQGNSA. This CDR3 is built from 17 residues. V gave up 3 bases and J gave up 0 bases, with 12 bases separating them. CDR3 coding DNA: TGTGCCAGCAGCTTCAGGGTCGGCGACTCCTATAATTCACCCCTCCACTTT. It is translated as CASSFRVGDSYNSPLHF.

This chain links TRBV4-2 with TRBJ1-2; D perhaps matches TRBD1 (5 bases). V dropped 2 bases and J dropped 2 bases, with 9 bases sitting between them. The CDR3 length is 14 residues. Germline CDR1 reads LGHNA; CDR2 reads YNFKEQ. The CDR3 coding sequence is TGTGCCAGCAGCCAACGGCAGGGAAACTATGGCTACACCTTC. Translation gives CASSQRQGNYGYTF.

The V call is TRBV4-3, the J call TRBJ1-3; a possible D gene is TRBD1 (6 bases). The CDR3 runs to 16 residues. Looked up from germline, CDR1 is LGHNA and CDR2 is YSLEER. Trimming took 1 base from V and 2 from J, leaving 12 bases between them. CDR3 sequence reads: CASSQVFSGAGNTIYF. The CDR3 DNA reads TGCGCCAGCAGCCAAGTTTTTTCAGGGGCTGGAAACACCATATATTTT.

This chain joins TRBV6-4 and TRBJ2-2, with TRBD2 identical over 9 bases. CDR1 MRHNA and CDR2 SNTAGT come from the germline V gene. The junction had 6 bases not matched to a gene; V was cut back by 6 bases and J by 7 bases. The CDR3 length is 14 residues. Here the CDR3 reads CASREGLAFGELFF. The CDR3, as DNA: TGTGCCAGCAGAGAAGGACTAGCGTTCGGGGAGCTGTTTTTT.

This chain links TRBV20-1 with TRBJ2-1; possibly TRBD1 for D (5 bases). The V end lost 6 bases, the J end lost 9 bases, and 12 bases lay between the germline ends. The CDR3 extends over 11 amino acids. Germline values: CDR1 DFQATT, CDR2 SNEGSKA (reference sequence). CDR3 protein: CSAYVQGEQFF. In DNA, the CDR3 is TGCAGTGCCTACGTCCAGGGTGAGCAGTTCTTC.

This rearrangement joins TRBV6-2 or TRBV6-3 to TRBJ1-2; D is perhaps TRBD1 (6 bases). The CDR3 loop spans 15 amino acids. Trimming pared 4 bases from V and 8 bases from J, leaving 20 bases between. Looked up from germline, CDR1 is MNHEY and CDR2 is SVGEGT. The CDR3 DNA reads as TGTGCCAGCAGTTTCATTACAGGGTCGCAGAGGGGCTACACCTTC. Protein: CASSFITGSQRGYTF.

V gene TRBV4-2 combines with J gene TRBJ2-6; a possible D gene is TRBD2 (5 bases). The ends were cut back, 0 bases at V and 2 bases at J, with 5 bases in the middle. This CDR3 is 15 amino acids long. The germline V gene has CDR1 LGHNA and CDR2 YNFKEQ. The CDR3 DNA follows: TGTGCCAGCAGCCAAGAGGGAGCTGGGGCCAACGTCCTGACTTTC. Its translation is CASSQEGAGANVLTF.

This clone was recorded once. The CDR3 sequence: CASSVGPSGTEETQYF. DNA for the CDR3: TGTGCCAGCAGCGTAGGCCCTAGCGGCACGGAGGAGACCCAGTACTTC. The rearrangement joins TRBV9 to TRBJ2-5, with 7 bases lining up with TRBD2. Germline V gene data show CDR1 as SGDLS and CDR2 as YYNGEE. J lost 5 bases, V lost 0 bases, and 10 bases had no gene match. The CDR3 covers 16 residues.

The chain uses TRBV9 and TRBJ2-7; TRBD2 matches at 11 bases. V gave up 0 bases and J gave up 4 bases; unmatched junction bases: 0. The length of the CDR3 is 14 residues. Germline V gives CDR1 SGDLS, CDR2 YYNGEE. The CDR3 is CASSVGLAGYEQYF. The CDR3 bases are TGTGCCAGCAGCGTAGGACTAGCGGGATACGAGCAGTACTTC.